Below are 13 T cell receptor beta chains sequenced from a single sample in a study of PD-L1 blockade in urothelial cancer. Time point reported: peripheral blood 6 weeks after treatment start. Only in-frame clones appear in the TCRdb table, and some are missing; sequencing was by immunoSEQ multiplex PCR. The sample contains about 44,000 clones, about 90% of which appear only once. The sequencing here drew on PBMCs, taken around atezolizumab (anti-PD-L1) treatment. The receptors were gathered from a man in his 70s with urothelial cancer.

This chain links TRBV5-1 with TRBJ1-1, with 10 bases matching TRBD1. The CDR3 contains 14 residues. Germline CDR1 reads SGHRS; CDR2 reads YFSETQ. Trimming at V came to 4 bases and at J to 5 bases, leaving 5 bases not matched to a gene. Here the CDR3 DNA reads TGCGCCAGCAGCCTGCGACAGGGGGCTACTGAAGCTTTCTTT. Translating gives CASSLRQGATEAFF. The full variable domain, completed using reference TRBV5-1 and TRBJ1-1, is KAGVTQTPRYLIKTRGQQVTLSCSPISGHRSVSWYQQTPGQGLQFLFEYFSETQRNKGNFPGRFSGRQFSNSRSEMNVSTLELGDSALYLCASSLRQGATEAFFGQGTRLTVV.

This chain joins TRBV6-5 and TRBJ1-1; D remains unclear. This CDR3 comprises 13 residues. V lost 4 bases to trimming and J lost 2 bases, with 8 bases between them. CDR1 MNHEY and CDR2 SVGAGI come from the germline V gene. CDR3 bases: TGTGCCAGCAGTTCAGAGGGAAACACTGAAGCTTTCTTT. Its translation: CASSSEGNTEAFF.

This chain uses TRBV27 with TRBJ2-1; TRBD2 agrees at 10 bases. The CDR3 is 18 residues long. Looked up from germline, CDR1 is MNHEY and CDR2 is SMNVEV (reference sequence). The V and J ends lost 6 bases and 0 bases, in that order; junction bases with no gene match: 11. The CDR3 nucleotides are TGTGCCAGCAGCGCCAGGCTCCCTAGCGGGAGCTCCTACAATGAGCAGTTCTTC. It codes for CASSARLPSGSSYNEQFF.

CDR3 in amino acids: CASRIHSLGGSSTGELFF. DNA of the CDR3: TGTGCCAGCAGAATACATTCTTTAGGGGGATCCTCCACCGGGGAGCTGTTTTTT. The J gene is TRBJ2-2, the V gene TRBV27; D might be TRBD1 (6 bases). The germline V gene has CDR1 MNHEY and CDR2 SMNVEV (reference sequence). The V gene lost 6 bases and the J gene lost 4 bases, with 24 bases spanning the gap. CDR3 length equals 18 residues.

The chain combines TRBV18 with TRBJ1-5; 8 nucleotides align to TRBD1. This CDR3 is 15 amino acids long. The V gene's germline CDR1 is KGHSH and CDR2 LQKENI. Trimming took 3 bases from V and 7 from J; bases not matched to a gene: 8. CDR3 loop: CASSPPGQVEQPQHF. The CDR3 DNA reads TGTGCCAGCTCACCGCCGGGACAGGTCGAGCAGCCCCAGCATTTT.

V is TRBV30 and J is TRBJ1-4, with D possibly being TRBD1 (5 bases). The V and J ends lost 3 bases and 0 bases respectively, with 11 bases between them. The CDR3 is 15 amino acids. Germline CDR1 GTSNPN, CDR2 SVGIG (reference sequence). The CDR3 loop is CAWRRQLSTNEKLFF. In DNA, the CDR3 is TGTGCCTGGAGAAGACAGCTCTCAACTAATGAAAAACTGTTTTTT.

The chain links TRBV10-3 to TRBJ2-1, with 10 bases lining up with TRBD2. Unmatched junction bases numbered 6, after V lost 2 bases and J lost 8 bases. The CDR3 is 15 residues long. The germline gives CDR1 ENHRY, CDR2 SYGVKD. CDR3 nucleotides: TGTGCCATCAGTGAGCTACTAGCGGGAAGCTATGAGCAGTTCTTC. This sequence encodes CAISELLAGSYEQFF.

The chain combines TRBV7-9 with TRBJ1-1, with TRBD1 identical over 8 bases. The CDR3 length is 17 residues. CDR1 SEHNR and CDR2 FQNEAQ come from the germline V gene (reference sequence). V was pared by 1 base and J by 3 bases, with 10 bases of the junction left unmatched. CDR3 coding DNA: TGTGCCAGCAGCTTAGGCCGCACAGGGGGTGCGGACACTGAAGCTTTCTTT. Translated: CASSLGRTGGADTEAFF.

The V gene is TRBV7-9, the J gene TRBJ1-5; D is possibly TRBD1 (6 bases). The CDR3 covers 14 residues. Germline V gene data show CDR1 as SEHNR and CDR2 as FQNEAQ (reference sequence). V dropped 1 base and J dropped 5 bases, with 9 bases sitting between them. CDR3 DNA sequence: TGTGCCAGCAGCTTAGACAGGGTGGATCAGCCCCAGCATTTT. This encodes CASSLDRVDQPQHF.

The rearrangement uses TRBV10-2 and TRBJ2-3, with a tentative D call TRBD2 (7 bases). The ends were cut back, 8 bases at V and 4 bases at J, with 13 bases in the middle. This CDR3 region has 13 residues. Looked up from germline, CDR1 is WSHSY and CDR2 is SAAADI. This CDR3 reads CASGGADSDTQYF. The CDR3, as DNA: TGCGCCAGCGGGGGGGCTGATTCAGATACGCAGTATTTT.

The chain has TRBV7-3 and TRBJ2-3; 9 nucleotides line up with TRBD1. CDR1 and CDR2 (germline): SGHTA, FQGTGA. The CDR3 consists of 16 residues. The V and J ends lost 3 bases and 2 bases, in that order; junction bases with no gene match: 6. CDR3 region: CASSLRQGGDTDTQYF. CDR3 nucleotides: TGTGCCAGCAGCTTGCGACAGGGGGGGGACACAGATACGCAGTATTTT.

The chain recombines TRBV19 with TRBJ1-5, with a weak D call TRBD1 (5 bases). Germline lookup yields CDR1 LNHDA and CDR2 SQIVND (reference sequence). The CDR3 is made up of 14 amino acids. Trimming shortened V by 0 bases and J by 7 bases, and 10 bases separated the two germline ends. CDR3 amino acids: CASSIDRWGQPQHF. CDR3 sequence (DNA): TGTGCCAGTAGTATAGACAGGTGGGGCCAGCCCCAGCATTTT.

J is TRBJ1-1 and V is TRBV7-6; D possibly corresponds to TRBD1 (5 bases). V lost 5 bases, J lost 3 bases, and 13 bases lay in between. The CDR3 is 14 residues long. Germline values: CDR1 SGHVS, CDR2 FNYEAQ. CDR3 sequence (DNA): TGTGCCAGCAGCCCTGGGGGGGTGGACACTGAAGCTTTCTTT. Translating it yields CASSPGGVDTEAFF.